This T cell receptor beta chain was sequenced in a study of T cell responses to AZD1222 COVID-19 vaccine. The wider study: Combined were second doses at about 4 or about 12 weeks.

This clone was seen more than once but under ten times. Its antigen remains unidentified. The CDR3 extends over 17 amino acids. Trimming cost V 4 bases and J 0 bases, with 16 bases left between them. Germline V gene lookup returns CDR1 MNHEY and CDR2 SVGEGT. The study's findings and limits: The repertoires were collected only after the peak T cell response. In the spike-specific TCR repertoire, nearly half reportedly target unmutated variant regions. Clonal diversity was possibly underestimated, and white British individuals and females predominated among donors.

Profiling relied on immunoSEQ multiplex PCR, and the TCRdb table lists in-frame clones only, not all of them. This sample has 90,000 to 150,000 clones, with approximately 90% found just once. This chain joins TRBV6-2 or TRBV6-3 and TRBJ1-5; D is undetermined. The clonotype was recovered from an adult in good health. Material: peripheral blood, obtained on day 0 of AZD1222 vaccination. As DNA, the CDR3 is TGTGCCAGCAGTTCTGGCGTGGGCTCCTATAGCAATCAGCCCCAGCATTTT. It specifies CASSSGVGSYSNQPQHF.